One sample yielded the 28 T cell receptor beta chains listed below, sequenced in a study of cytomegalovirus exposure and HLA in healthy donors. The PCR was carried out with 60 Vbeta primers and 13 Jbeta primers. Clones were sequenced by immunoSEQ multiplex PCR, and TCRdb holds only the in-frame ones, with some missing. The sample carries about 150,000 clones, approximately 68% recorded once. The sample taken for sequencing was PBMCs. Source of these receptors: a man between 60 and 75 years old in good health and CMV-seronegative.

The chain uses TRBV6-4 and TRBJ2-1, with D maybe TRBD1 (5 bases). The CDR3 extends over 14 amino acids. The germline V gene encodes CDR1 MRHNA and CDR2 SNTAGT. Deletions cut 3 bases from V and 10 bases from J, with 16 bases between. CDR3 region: CASSEYIGAAEQFF. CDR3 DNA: TGTGCCAGCAGTGAGTACATTGGGGCAGCAGAGCAGTTCTTC.

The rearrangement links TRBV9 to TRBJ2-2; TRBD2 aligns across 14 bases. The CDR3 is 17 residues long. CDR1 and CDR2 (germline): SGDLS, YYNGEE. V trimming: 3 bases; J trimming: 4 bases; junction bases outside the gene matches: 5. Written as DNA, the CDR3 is TGTGCCAGCAGCGAGACTAGCGGGAGGGCCGGCACCGGGGAGCTGTTTTTT. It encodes CASSETSGRAGTGELFF. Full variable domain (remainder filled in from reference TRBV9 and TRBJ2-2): DSGVTQTPKHLITATGQRVTLRCSPRSGDLSVYWYQQSLDQGLQFLIQYYNGEERAKGNILERFSAQQFPDLHSELNLSSLELGDSALYFCASSETSGRAGTGELFFGEGSRLTVL.

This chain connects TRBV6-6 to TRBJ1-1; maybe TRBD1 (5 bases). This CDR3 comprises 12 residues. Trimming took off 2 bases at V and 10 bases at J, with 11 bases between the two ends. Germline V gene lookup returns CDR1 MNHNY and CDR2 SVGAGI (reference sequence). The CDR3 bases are TGTGCCAGCAGTTACGGGGGGGGTAGAGCTTTCTTT. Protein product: CASSYGGGRAFF.

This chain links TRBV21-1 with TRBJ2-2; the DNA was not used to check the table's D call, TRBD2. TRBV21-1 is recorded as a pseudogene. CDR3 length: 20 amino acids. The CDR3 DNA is TGTGCCAGCAGCAGCGGAAAAAGACTAGCGGGAGACGAGGACACCGGGGAGCTGTTTTTT. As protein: CASSSGKRLAGDEDTGELFF.

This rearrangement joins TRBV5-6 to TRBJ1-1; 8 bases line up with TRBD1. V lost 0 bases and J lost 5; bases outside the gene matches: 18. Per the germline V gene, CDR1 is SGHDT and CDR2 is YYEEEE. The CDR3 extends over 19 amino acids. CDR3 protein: CASSLALINQGALGTEAFF. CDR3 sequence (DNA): TGTGCCAGCAGCTTGGCCCTAATTAATCAGGGGGCGTTGGGAACTGAAGCTTTCTTT.

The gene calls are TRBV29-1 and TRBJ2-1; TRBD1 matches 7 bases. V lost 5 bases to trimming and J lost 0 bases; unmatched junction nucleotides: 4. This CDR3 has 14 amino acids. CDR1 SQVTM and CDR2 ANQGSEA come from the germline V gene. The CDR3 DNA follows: TGCAGCGTTCCGGACAGGACCTCCTACAATGAGCAGTTCTTC. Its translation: CSVPDRTSYNEQFF.

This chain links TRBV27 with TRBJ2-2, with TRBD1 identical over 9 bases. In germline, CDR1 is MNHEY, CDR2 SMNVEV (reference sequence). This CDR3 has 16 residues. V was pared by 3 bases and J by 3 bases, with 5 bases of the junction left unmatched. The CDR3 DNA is TGTGCCAGCAGTTTCACAGGGGGCGCACACACCGGGGAGCTGTTTTTT. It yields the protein CASSFTGGAHTGELFF.

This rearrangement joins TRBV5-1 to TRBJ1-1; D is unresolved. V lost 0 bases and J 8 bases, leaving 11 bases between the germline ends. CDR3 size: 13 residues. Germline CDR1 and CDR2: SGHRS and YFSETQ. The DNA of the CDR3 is TGCGCCAGCAGCTTGGCCAGGCAGACCGAAGCTTTCTTT. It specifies CASSLARQTEAFF.

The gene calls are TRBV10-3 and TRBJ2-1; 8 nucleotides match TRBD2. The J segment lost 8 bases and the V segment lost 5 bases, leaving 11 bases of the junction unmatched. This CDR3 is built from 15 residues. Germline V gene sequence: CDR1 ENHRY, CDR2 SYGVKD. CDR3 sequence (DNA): TGTGCCATCAGTTTTAGTGGACTAGCTCGCCATGAGCAGTTCTTC. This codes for CAISFSGLARHEQFF.

CDR3 sequence: CASSPAGQVGEKLFF. The CDR3 bases are TGTGCCAGCAGCCCAGCTGGACAGGTTGGAGAAAAACTGTTTTTT. The chain employs TRBV5-6 and TRBJ1-4; 7 bases fit TRBD1. Germline V lookup: CDR1 SGHDT, CDR2 YYEEEE. J was trimmed by 8 bases and V by 4 bases; bases with no gene match: 11. The CDR3 length is 15 residues.

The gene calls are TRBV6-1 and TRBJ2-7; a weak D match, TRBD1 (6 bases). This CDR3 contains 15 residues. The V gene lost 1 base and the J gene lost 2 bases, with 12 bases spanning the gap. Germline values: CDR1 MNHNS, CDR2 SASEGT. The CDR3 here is CASSEGTGIPYEQYF. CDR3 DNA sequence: TGTGCCAGCAGTGAAGGCACAGGGATCCCCTACGAGCAGTACTTC.

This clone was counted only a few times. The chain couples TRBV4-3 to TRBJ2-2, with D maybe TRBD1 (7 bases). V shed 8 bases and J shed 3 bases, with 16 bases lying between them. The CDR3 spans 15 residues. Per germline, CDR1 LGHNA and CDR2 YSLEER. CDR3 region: CASSVEGTDTGELFF. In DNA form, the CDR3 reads TGCGCCAGCTCCGTGGAGGGGACAGACACCGGGGAGCTGTTTTTT.

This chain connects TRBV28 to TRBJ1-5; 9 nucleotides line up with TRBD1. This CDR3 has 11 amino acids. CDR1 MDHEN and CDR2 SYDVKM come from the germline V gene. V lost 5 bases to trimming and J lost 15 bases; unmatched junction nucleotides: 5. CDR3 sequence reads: CASSTRDRVHF. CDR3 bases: TGTGCCAGCAGTACCCGGGACAGGGTGCATTTT.

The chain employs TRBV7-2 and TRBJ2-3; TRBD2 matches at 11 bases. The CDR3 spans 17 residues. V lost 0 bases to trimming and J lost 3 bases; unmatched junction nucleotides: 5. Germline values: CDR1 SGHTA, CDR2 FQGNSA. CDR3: CASSLAPTSGKTDTQYF. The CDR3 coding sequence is TGTGCCAGCAGCTTAGCGCCGACTAGCGGGAAAACAGATACGCAGTATTTT. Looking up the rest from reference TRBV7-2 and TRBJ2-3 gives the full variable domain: GAGVSQSPSNKVTEKGKDVELRCDPISGHTALYWYRQSLGQGLEFLIYFQGNSAPDKSGLPSDRFSAERTGGSVSTLTIQRTQQEDSAVYLCASSLAPTSGKTDTQYFGPGTRLTVL.

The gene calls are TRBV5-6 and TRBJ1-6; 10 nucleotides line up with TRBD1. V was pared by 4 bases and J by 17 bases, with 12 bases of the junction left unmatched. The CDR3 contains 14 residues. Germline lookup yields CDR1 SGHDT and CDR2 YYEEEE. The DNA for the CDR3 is TGTGCCAGCAGCGGGGGACAGGGGCTTGGTGTTATCCACTTT. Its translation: CASSGGQGLGVIHF. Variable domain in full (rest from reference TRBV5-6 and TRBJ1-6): DAGVTQSPTHLIKTRGQQVTLRCSPKSGHDTVSWYQQALGQGPQFIFQYYEEEERQRGNFPDRFSGHQFPNYSSELNVNALLLGDSALYLCASSGGQGLGVIHFGNGTRLTVT.

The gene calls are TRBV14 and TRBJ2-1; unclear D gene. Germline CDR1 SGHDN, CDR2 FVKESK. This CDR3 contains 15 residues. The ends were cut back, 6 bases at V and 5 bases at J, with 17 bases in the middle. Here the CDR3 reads CASSFRQRLNNEQFF. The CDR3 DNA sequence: TGTGCCAGCAGTTTCCGTCAGCGATTAAACAATGAGCAGTTCTTC.

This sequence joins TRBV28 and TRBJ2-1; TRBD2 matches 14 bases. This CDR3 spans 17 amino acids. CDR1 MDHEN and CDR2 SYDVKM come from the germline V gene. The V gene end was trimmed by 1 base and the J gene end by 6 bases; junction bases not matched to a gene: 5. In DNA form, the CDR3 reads TGTGCCAGCAGTTTATTGCTAGGGACTAGCGGGGGCAATGAGCAGTTCTTC. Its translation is CASSLLLGTSGGNEQFF.

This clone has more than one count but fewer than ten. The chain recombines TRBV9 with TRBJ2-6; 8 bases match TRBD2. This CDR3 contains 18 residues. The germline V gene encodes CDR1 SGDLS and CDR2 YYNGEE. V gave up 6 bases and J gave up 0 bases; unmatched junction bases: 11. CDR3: CASTKGIGGGSGANVLTF. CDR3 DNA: TGTGCCAGCACCAAAGGTATCGGGGGGGGCTCTGGGGCCAACGTCCTGACTTTC.

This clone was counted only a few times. CDR3 amino acids: CASSAGVGTTEAFF. The CDR3 coding sequence is TGTGCCAGCAGTGCAGGGGTAGGGACAACTGAAGCTTTCTTT. The chain carries TRBV25-1 and TRBJ1-1, with a weak D call TRBD1 (6 bases). Trimming stripped 4 bases from V and 5 bases from J, with 14 bases between. Germline CDR1 MGHDK, CDR2 SYGVNS. There are 14 residues in the CDR3.

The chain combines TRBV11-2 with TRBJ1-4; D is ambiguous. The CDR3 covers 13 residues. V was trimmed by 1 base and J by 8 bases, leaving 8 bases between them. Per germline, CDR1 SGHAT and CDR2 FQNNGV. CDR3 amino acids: CASSLVPGEKLFF. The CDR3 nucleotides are TGTGCCAGCAGCTTAGTTCCAGGAGAAAAACTGTTTTTT.

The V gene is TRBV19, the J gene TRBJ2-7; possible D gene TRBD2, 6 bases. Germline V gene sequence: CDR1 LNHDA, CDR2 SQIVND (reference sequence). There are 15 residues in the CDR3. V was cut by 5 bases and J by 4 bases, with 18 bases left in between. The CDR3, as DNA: TGTGCCAGTAGTCCCCGGGACTCCCGGTCTTACGAGCAGTACTTC. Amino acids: CASSPRDSRSYEQYF.

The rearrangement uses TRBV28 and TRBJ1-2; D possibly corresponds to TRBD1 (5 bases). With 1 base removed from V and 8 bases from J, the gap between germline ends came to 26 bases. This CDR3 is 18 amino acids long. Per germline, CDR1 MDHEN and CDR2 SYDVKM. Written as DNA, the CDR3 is TGTGCCAGCAGTTTATTTGATGGCAGGGTGACTTTGGGGCGGGGCTACACCTTC. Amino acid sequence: CASSLFDGRVTLGRGYTF.

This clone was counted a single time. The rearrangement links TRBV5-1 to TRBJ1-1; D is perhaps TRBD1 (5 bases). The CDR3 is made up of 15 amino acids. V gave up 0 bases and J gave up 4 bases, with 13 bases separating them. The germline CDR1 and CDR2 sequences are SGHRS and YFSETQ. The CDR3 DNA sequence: TGCGCCAGCAGCTTGGTCGCCCAGGGTGGCACTGAAGCTTTCTTT. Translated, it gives CASSLVAQGGTEAFF.

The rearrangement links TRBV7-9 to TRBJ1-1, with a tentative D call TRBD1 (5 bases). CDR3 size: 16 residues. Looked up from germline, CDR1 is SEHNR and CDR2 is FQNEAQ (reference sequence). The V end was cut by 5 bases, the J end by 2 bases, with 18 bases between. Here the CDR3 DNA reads TGTGCCAGCAGCGGGAAGCGGGACCGAGGAAACACTGAAGCTTTCTTT. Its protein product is CASSGKRDRGNTEAFF.

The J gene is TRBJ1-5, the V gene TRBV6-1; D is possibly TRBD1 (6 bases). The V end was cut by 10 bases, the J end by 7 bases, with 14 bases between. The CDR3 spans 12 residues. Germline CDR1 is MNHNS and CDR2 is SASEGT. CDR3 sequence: CATSGGWQPQHF. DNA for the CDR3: TGTGCCACCTCGGGGGGCTGGCAGCCCCAGCATTTT.

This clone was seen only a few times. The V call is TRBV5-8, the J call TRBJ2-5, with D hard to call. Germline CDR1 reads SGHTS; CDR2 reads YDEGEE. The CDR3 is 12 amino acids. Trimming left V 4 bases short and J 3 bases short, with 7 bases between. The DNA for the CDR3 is TGTGCCAGCAGCCCCTATGAAGAGACCCAGTACTTC. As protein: CASSPYEETQYF.

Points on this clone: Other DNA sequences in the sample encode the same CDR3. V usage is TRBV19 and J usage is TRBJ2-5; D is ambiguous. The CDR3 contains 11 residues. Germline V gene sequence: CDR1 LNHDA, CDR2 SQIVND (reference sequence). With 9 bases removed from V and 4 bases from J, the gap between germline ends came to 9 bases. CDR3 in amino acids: CASSTGETQYF. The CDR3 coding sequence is TGTGCCAGCTCCACCGGAGAGACCCAGTACTTC.

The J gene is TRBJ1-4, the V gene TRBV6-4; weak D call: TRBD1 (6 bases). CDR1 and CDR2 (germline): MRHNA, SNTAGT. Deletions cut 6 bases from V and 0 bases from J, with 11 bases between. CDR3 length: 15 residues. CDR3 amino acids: CASSRDTTTNEKLFF. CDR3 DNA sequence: TGTGCCAGCAGCCGGGACACAACAACTAATGAAAAACTGTTTTTT.